The next 6 T cell receptor beta chains were all read from a single sample in a study of Graves' ophthalmopathy and Graves' hyperthyroidism. Amplified TCR beta CDR3 regions were obtained using RNA transcripts as template. HTBI-primed RT-PCR formed the first round, and a multiplex PCR formed the second. TCRdb re-called the multiplex PCR reads through MiXCR, storing one row per CDR3 protein. The sample contains 650,000 to 900,000 distinct CDR3 sequences, 40% of which appear only once. Material: peripheral blood. Receptor source: an adult man with Graves' ophthalmopathy.

The chain joins TRBV7-9 to TRBJ2-3; unclear D gene. Per germline, CDR1 SEHNR and CDR2 FQNEAQ (reference sequence). V dropped 4 bases and J dropped 4 bases, with 12 bases sitting between them. CDR3 length: 14 residues. The CDR3 spells CASSSALQADTQYF. CDR3 DNA sequence: TGTGCCAGCAGCTCTGCCCTTCAAGCAGATACGCAGTATTTT. The variable domain in full, completed from reference TRBV7-9 and TRBJ2-3, reads DTGVSQNPRHKITKRGQNVTFRCDPISEHNRLYWYRQTLGQGPEFLTYFQNEAQLEKSRLLSDRFSAERPKGSFSTLEIQRTEQGDSAMYLCASSSALQADTQYFGPGTRLTVL.

In its sample, this clonotype was seen many times. V gene TRBV7-3 combines with J gene TRBJ1-2; 9 bases agree with TRBD1. This CDR3 has 15 residues. V lost 5 bases and J lost 8; bases outside the gene matches: 12. Per germline, CDR1 SGHTA and CDR2 FQGTGA. Here the CDR3 DNA reads TGTGCCAGCAGCCCCCATCCGGGACAGGGAAGGGGCTACACCTTC. Translated: CASSPHPGQGRGYTF.

The V gene is TRBV10-3, the J gene TRBJ1-4, with D perhaps TRBD1 (6 bases). The CDR3 has 14 residues. Per germline, CDR1 ENHRY and CDR2 SYGVKD. The V end lost 3 bases, the J end lost 8 bases, and 13 bases lay between the germline ends. CDR3: CAISEQGGKEKLFF. In DNA, the CDR3 is TGTGCCATCAGTGAACAGGGTGGCAAGGAAAAACTGTTTTTT.

Many counts were recorded for this clonotype. This sequence joins TRBV29-1 and TRBJ1-5; D remains unclear. Trimming left V 4 bases short and J 6 bases short, with 10 bases between. Germline V lookup: CDR1 SQVTM, CDR2 ANQGSEA. The CDR3 length is 12 residues. The CDR3 DNA reads TGCAGCGTTGGAGTACCTGGTCAGCCCCAGCATTTT. It yields the protein CSVGVPGQPQHF.

Turning to this clonotype: The junction shows a germline mismatch at one end, possibly a read error. The J gene is TRBJ1-5, the V gene TRBV24-1; TRBD1 agrees at 7 bases. Germline lookup yields CDR1 KGHDR and CDR2 SFDVKD. The CDR3 is 14 amino acids. This CDR3 is CASSGQDDNQPQHF. DNA for the CDR3: TGTGCCAGCAGTGGACAGGACGACAATCAGCCCCAGCATTTT.

The rearrangement uses TRBV5-4 and TRBJ2-5; 11 bases line up with TRBD2. This CDR3 has 17 amino acids. The trim removed 3 bases at V and 4 bases at J, leaving 11 bases unmatched. Germline V gene lookup returns CDR1 SGHNT and CDR2 YYREEE (reference sequence). The CDR3 loop reads CASSSTGTSGGGETQYF. The CDR3 DNA reads TGTGCCAGCAGCTCGACCGGGACTAGCGGAGGGGGAGAGACCCAGTACTTC.